In this sample, the clone carrying this T cell receptor (beta chain) turned up many times. As yet, its antigen is unknown. Time point reported: pre-sensitization, week 0. Regarding treatment: therapeutic diphenylcyclopropenone sensitization with weekly scalp DPC. Investigators collected blood before applying each patch test. These data come from a study of human T cells and chemical hapten exposure. Study overall: Skin on the upper inner arm, about 2 cm by about 2 cm in size, was sensitized with 2% DPC.

Study-level findings and limits: High-frequency TCRs, those above 1 in 1000, stayed the same after DPC sensitization.

MiXCR was run by TCRdb on the RACE reads, yielding one entry per CDR3 protein. The data hold tens of thousands of distinct CDR3 sequences, with 9.5% to 12% observed a single time. This CDR3 comprises 17 residues. The germline V and J ends were trimmed by 5 bases and 2 bases, with 21 bases remaining between them. Germline CDR1 is PRHDT and CDR2 is FYEKMQ (reference sequence). The sequenced sample was whole blood, obtained in connection with sensitization to the hapten diphenylcyclopropenone (DPC). The chain is built from TRBV13 and TRBJ1-1; D is undetermined. This TCR came from a woman aged 45-59 years with alopecia areata. Some clones in this sample may be carry-over from other donors' samples. The CDR3 spells CASSIPQGLILNTEAFF. CDR3 bases: TGTGCCAGCAGCATACCCCAAGGGCTGATACTAAACACTGAAGCTTTCTTT.